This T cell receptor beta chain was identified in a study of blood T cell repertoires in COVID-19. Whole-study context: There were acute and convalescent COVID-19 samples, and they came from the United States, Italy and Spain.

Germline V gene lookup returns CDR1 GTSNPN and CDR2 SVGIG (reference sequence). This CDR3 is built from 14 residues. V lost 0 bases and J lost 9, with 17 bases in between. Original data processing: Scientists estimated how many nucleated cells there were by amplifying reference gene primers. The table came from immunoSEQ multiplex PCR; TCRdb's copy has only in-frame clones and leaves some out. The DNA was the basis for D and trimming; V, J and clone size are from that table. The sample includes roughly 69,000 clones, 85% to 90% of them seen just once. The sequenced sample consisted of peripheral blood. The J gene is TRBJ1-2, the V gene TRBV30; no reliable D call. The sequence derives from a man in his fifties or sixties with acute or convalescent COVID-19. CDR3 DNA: TGTGCCTGGAGTGTCACGGCGGACTCGGGTCGCTACACCTTC. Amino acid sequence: CAWSVTADSGRYTF.